This T cell receptor (beta chain) derives from a study of T-cell memory formation after mild COVID-19 (dated by TCRdb to 2020 to 2023). About the investigation overall: TCR sequence clusters from the two donors were largely donor specific. In a couple of donors, T-cell clones that expanded and contracted after mild COVID-19 were followed by sequencing TCRalpha and TCRbeta repertoires longitudinally. The cohort comprised two young, previously healthy adult volunteers, one female and one male. Summary of the overall study and its limitations: Only a couple of mild cases were covered in the study, and larger cohorts including severe cases with pre-infection samples were considered necessary. Some responding clones were detected in pre-infection memory, which suggested that pre-existing cross-reactive memory T cells had joined the SARS-CoV-2 response. Clones contracting from day 15 to 85 had balanced CD4/CD8 phenotypes, while a second wave expanding from day 15 to 37 was biased towards CD4+. Contracting CD4+ clones turned up mainly in the CM and EM memory subsets, whereas EMRA was where CD8+ clones were enriched. SARS-CoV-2 specificity of the second-wave clones peaking on day 37 was not confirmed.

As to this clonotype: The antigen this receptor binds is unknown. Per-base qualities were not stored, and no clone one base away is much larger.

The run used an Illumina NovaSeq 6000. TCRalpha and TCRbeta cDNA libraries were constructed by 5'RACE with constant-segment primers, with sample barcodes and unique molecular identifiers being introduced. Trizol reagent was used to extract RNA from every sample. The libraries were amplified in two PCR steps, and the second step added a second sample barcode and Illumina TruSeq adapters. The libraries were sequenced on an Illumina NovaSeq using 2 x 150 bp paired-end reads. As for how the authors treated the data: Demultiplexing of reads and collapsing into UMI-guided consensus sequences were performed with migec v1.2.7. Using mixcr v2.1.11, UMI consensuses were aligned to TRA and TRB V and J templates and then assembled into clonotypes. A clonotype was counted as expanded or contracted only if both edgeR and NoisET called the change significant, with noise models trained on biological replicates. edgeR calls used a false discovery rate-adjusted p below 0.01 and a log2 fold-change threshold of 1. As an exploratory analysis of dynamics, max-normalized trajectories of the 1000 most abundant clonotypes were examined by PCA with hierarchical clustering. The CD4 or CD8 phenotype of responding clones was assigned using the separately sequenced CD4+ and CD8+ repertoires. The public sequencing data were trimmed at Q25 with fastp and processed into clonotypes with MiXCR by TCRdb, which kept only in-frame beta chains. Entries are consolidated by CDR3 protein sequence, retaining the most common genes and DNA. These V and J calls derive from TCRdb rather than the authors' analysis. In all, the sample holds about 360,000 distinct CDR3 sequences, and about 15% of those were seen once. Jointly, the top ten make up around a fifth of the sample.

Ficoll-Paque density gradient centrifugation was the method used to isolate PBMCs. V has 5 bases trimmed and J has 2 bases trimmed; junction bases matching no gene number 5. In the germline V gene, CDR1 corresponds to MDHEN and CDR2 to SYDVKM. From the cysteine through the valine, the CDR3 covers 15 amino acids. The entry retains the CDR3 DNA only, 45 bases that are in frame from base 1. The rearranged chain carries TRBV28 and TRBJ2-7; TRBD2 agrees with 11 junctional bases. This receptor was taken from a man aged 18 to 35 who had mild COVID-19 (a few samples of this study predate the infection). The sample titles of this study are shuffled in the database, so cell type and time point are left out; the donor was told from shared clones. Sequencing was performed on PBMCs or a T cell subset sorted from them (not recorded which). The DNA sequence is as follows: TGTGCCAGCAGTCCCGGGACTAGCGGTCCCTACGAGCAGTACGTC. Its coded protein is CASSPGTSGPYEQYV.